One and the same sample provided the 27 T cell receptor beta chains below, sequenced in a study of radiation and T cells in renal cell carcinoma (dated by TCRdb to 2020 to 2021). Library prep was done by the immunoSEQ multiplex PCR assay. Imported from immuneACCESS, the table was reduced by TCRdb to in-frame sequences with V and J called. These copies leave out some clones; in studies compared against another copy, an unresolved V gene accounts for under half, and the cause of the remainder is not known. This sample gives some 150,000 clones in total; roughly 87% of them show up just once. The ten largest make up over 10% of the sample. The time point label of this sample denotes: blood 2 weeks post-SBRT. The label giving this sample's treatment or condition can be read as: 15 Gy SBRT to primary tumor, nephrectomy 4 weeks later. This sample comprised blood, obtained from a patient whose treatment included radiotherapy and nephrectomy. The origin of the receptors is a woman aged 50 to 65 with renal cell carcinoma.

The chain recombines TRBV7-8 with TRBJ2-2; D not certain. This CDR3 comprises 15 residues. V was trimmed by 7 bases and J by 2 bases, leaving 14 bases between them. Germline CDR1 SGHVS, CDR2 FQNEAQ. The CDR3 DNA reads TGTGCCAGCATGCCCCCAGGCCTCAACACCGGGGAGCTGTTTTTT. Amino acid sequence: CASMPPGLNTGELFF.

This clone occurred many times. The chain is built from TRBV7-9 and TRBJ1-1, with TRBD1 matching over 8 bases. The CDR3 contains 16 residues. CDR1 is SEHNR, CDR2 FQNEAQ, per germline (reference sequence). Losses at the gene ends were 1 base for V and 2 bases for J; bases not matched to a gene: 6. This CDR3 is CASSLDVGQGNTEAFF. CDR3 DNA: TGTGCCAGCAGCTTAGATGTTGGACAGGGTAACACTGAAGCTTTCTTT.

V gene TRBV19 combines with J gene TRBJ1-4; maybe TRBD1 (5 bases). This CDR3 is 14 amino acids long. V lost 4 bases and J 8 bases, leaving 14 bases between the germline ends. The V gene's germline CDR1 is LNHDA and CDR2 SQIVND (reference sequence). The CDR3 nucleotides read TGTGCCAGTAGTACAGGGAATGTCGGCGAAAAACTGTTTTTT. This codes for CASSTGNVGEKLFF.

The rearrangement uses TRBV12-5 and TRBJ1-4; weak D call: TRBD1 (6 bases). The CDR3 consists of 15 residues. The V gene's germline CDR1 is LGHNT and CDR2 FRNRAP. V dropped 6 bases and J dropped 8 bases, with 19 bases sitting between them. The chain's CDR3 is CASGPGMGAREKLFF. The DNA of the CDR3 is TGTGCTAGTGGCCCGGGGATGGGGGCTCGGGAAAAACTGTTTTTT.

The chain employs TRBV5-1 and TRBJ2-5, with 8 bases fitting TRBD1. Per the germline V gene, CDR1 is SGHRS and CDR2 is YFSETQ. The junction had 7 bases not matched to a gene; V was cut back by 4 bases and J by 5 bases. There are 14 residues in the CDR3. Here the CDR3 reads CASSHGQGRETQYF. Written as DNA, the CDR3 is TGCGCCAGCAGCCACGGACAGGGTCGGGAGACCCAGTACTTC.

The rearrangement uses TRBV5-1 and TRBJ2-1; D may be TRBD2 (5 bases). Trimming took off 0 bases at V and 3 bases at J, with 10 bases between the two ends. The CDR3 is made up of 15 amino acids. CDR1 SGHRS and CDR2 YFSETQ come from the germline V gene. The CDR3 loop is CASSLVRGYYNEQFF. CDR3 bases: TGCGCCAGCAGCTTGGTGCGCGGGTACTACAATGAGCAGTTCTTC.

The chain links TRBV6-5 to TRBJ2-1; weak D call: TRBD2 (5 bases). V was clipped by 5 bases and J by 9 bases, with 11 bases between them. The CDR3 is 12 amino acids. CDR1 and CDR2 (germline): MNHEY, SVGAGI. The CDR3 sequence is CASSQIASEQFF. The CDR3 region has the DNA TGTGCCAGCAGTCAGATAGCGTCTGAGCAGTTCTTC.

V gene TRBV14 combines with J gene TRBJ1-6; no clear D gene. The CDR3 is made up of 13 amino acids. V lost 1 base to trimming and J lost 7 bases, with 5 bases between them. CDR1 and CDR2 (germline): SGHDN, FVKESK. In DNA form, the CDR3 reads TGTGCCAGCAGCCAAGGGCTCAATTCACCCCTCCACTTT. It is translated as CASSQGLNSPLHF.

In this sample, this clone turned up once. This chain uses TRBV6-6 with TRBJ1-4; no definite D call. The CDR3 length is 15 residues. The germline V gene encodes CDR1 MNHNY and CDR2 SVGAGI (reference sequence). V lost 6 bases, J lost 10 bases, and 21 bases lay in between. As DNA, the CDR3 is TGTGCCAGCAGCCGATACTGGGCCCCAGTCCCAAAACTGTTTTTT. The encoded protein is CASSRYWAPVPKLFF.

The V and J genes are TRBV9 and TRBJ2-1; tentatively, D is TRBD1 or TRBD2 (5 bases each). The V gene's germline CDR1 is SGDLS and CDR2 YYNGEE. The ends were cut back, 3 bases at V and 10 bases at J, with 11 bases in the middle. There are 12 residues in the CDR3. In DNA, the CDR3 is TGTGCCAGCAGCGGAGAGGGGTGGGAGCAGTTCTTC. Translating gives CASSGEGWEQFF. The full variable domain, its missing parts supplied by reference TRBV9 and TRBJ2-1, is DSGVTQTPKHLITATGQRVTLRCSPRSGDLSVYWYQQSLDQGLQFLIQYYNGEERAKGNILERFSAQQFPDLHSELNLSSLELGDSALYFCASSGEGWEQFFGPGTRLTVL.

The chain employs TRBV28 and TRBJ1-2; D is unresolved. With 8 bases removed from V and 7 bases from J, the gap between germline ends came to 17 bases. Germline CDR1 and CDR2: MDHEN and SYDVKM. This CDR3 has 13 residues. The CDR3 reads CASSTPSIRGYTF. In DNA, the CDR3 is TGTGCCAGCTCGACACCTAGTATCCGTGGCTACACCTTC.

V is TRBV9 and J is TRBJ2-5, with TRBD2 matching over 7 bases. This CDR3 spans 14 amino acids. With V trimmed by 2 bases and J by 7 bases, 8 bases remained unmatched. Germline CDR1 and CDR2: SGDLS and YYNGEE. For the CDR3, the DNA is TGTGCCAGCAGCGTGAGAAGCGGGGAAGGGACCCAGTACTTC. Encoded protein: CASSVRSGEGTQYF.

The chain combines TRBV7-2 with TRBJ1-1, with D possibly TRBD1 on 5 matching bases. CDR3 length equals 15 residues. The V and J ends lost 5 bases and 6 bases respectively, with 19 bases between them. The germline gives CDR1 SGHTA, CDR2 FQGNSA. The chain's CDR3 is CASSTRAGESAEAFF. The CDR3 DNA reads TGTGCCAGCAGCACCAGGGCCGGGGAGAGTGCTGAAGCTTTCTTT.

The chain uses TRBV4-3 and TRBJ2-2, with 8 bases identical to TRBD2. The germline gives CDR1 LGHNA, CDR2 YSLEER. J gave up 0 bases and V 7 bases, and 4 bases lay outside the gene matches. The CDR3 runs 15 residues. CDR3 amino acids: CASKRGLANTGELFF. CDR3 nucleotides: TGCGCCAGCAAGAGGGGACTAGCGAACACCGGGGAGCTGTTTTTT.

V is TRBV18 and J is TRBJ1-2; perhaps TRBD1 as D (6 bases). The V end lost 5 bases, the J end lost 2 bases, and 12 bases lay between the germline ends. The length of the CDR3 is 14 residues. CDR1 and CDR2 from the germline V gene are KGHSH and LQKENI. CDR3 DNA sequence: TGTGCCAGCTCAACCGGGACAAGCAACTATGGCTACACCTTC. Its translation: CASSTGTSNYGYTF.

This clone was seen a handful of times. The chain joins TRBV11-2 to TRBJ2-7, with 8 bases lining up with TRBD1. CDR3 length: 17 residues. Per germline, CDR1 SGHAT and CDR2 FQNNGV. V was clipped by 8 bases and J by 2 bases; unmatched bases: 17. The CDR3 loop reads CASERLGLGQATYEQYF. In DNA form, the CDR3 reads TGTGCCAGCGAACGGTTGGGCCTGGGACAGGCGACCTACGAGCAGTACTTC.

This clone was recorded only once. The rearrangement joins TRBV14 to TRBJ2-7, with 8 bases that match TRBD2. CDR3 length: 17 amino acids. V lost 3 bases and J lost 2; bases outside the gene matches: 12. Germline V gives CDR1 SGHDN, CDR2 FVKESK. CDR3 sequence: CASSHPTGGGGTYEQYF. The CDR3 DNA sequence: TGTGCCAGCAGCCACCCTACCGGGGGGGGAGGGACCTACGAGCAGTACTTC. The full variable domain, completed using reference TRBV14 and TRBJ2-7, is EAGVTQFPSHSVIEKGQTVTLRCDPISGHDNLYWYRRVMGKEIKFLLHFVKESKQDESGMPNNRFLAERTGGTYSTLKVQPAELEDSGVYFCASSHPTGGGGTYEQYFGPGTRLTVT.

This chain connects TRBV19 to TRBJ1-2; D may be TRBD1 (5 bases). The CDR3 extends over 17 amino acids. Trimming left V 3 bases short and J 7 bases short, with 24 bases between. In germline, CDR1 is LNHDA, CDR2 SQIVND (reference sequence). The CDR3 bases are TGTGCCAGTAGTATTGAGACAGTATCCGCCTCGGGTGGTGGCTACACCTTC. Translated, it gives CASSIETVSASGGGYTF.

This chain connects TRBV2 to TRBJ2-5, with unresolved D. The V gene's germline CDR1 is SNHLY and CDR2 FYNNEI. CDR3 length: 15 residues. Trimming cost V 5 bases and J 2 bases, with 15 bases left between them. CDR3 in amino acids: CASSKIVGNQETQYF. CDR3 bases: TGTGCCAGCAGTAAAATAGTCGGAAATCAAGAGACCCAGTACTTC.

The chain uses TRBV6-5 and TRBJ2-5; 8 bases line up with TRBD1. J was trimmed by 1 base and V by 2 bases; bases with no gene match: 3. CDR1 and CDR2 (germline): MNHEY, SVGAGI. The CDR3 length is 15 residues. The CDR3 loop is CASSYARGLQETQYF. CDR3 in DNA: TGTGCCAGCAGTTACGCCAGGGGGCTCCAAGAGACCCAGTACTTC.

There are a few counts of this clone. The chain combines TRBV5-1 with TRBJ2-5; D unresolved. V lost 0 bases and J 3 bases, leaving 9 bases between the germline ends. Germline loops: CDR1 SGHRS, CDR2 YFSETQ. The CDR3 covers 14 residues. This CDR3 is CASSLASSKETQYF. In DNA form, the CDR3 reads TGCGCCAGCAGCTTGGCCAGTAGTAAAGAGACCCAGTACTTC.

This clone has more than one count but fewer than ten. DNA for the CDR3: TGTGCCAGCAGCCTACCGAGTAGTAATGAAAAACTGTTTTTT. This encodes CASSLPSSNEKLFF. The chain joins TRBV13 to TRBJ1-4, with D unclear. The germline CDR1 and CDR2 sequences are PRHDT and FYEKMQ (reference sequence). The CDR3 is made up of 14 amino acids. V was trimmed by 5 bases and J by 4 bases, leaving 11 bases between them.

V is TRBV11-1 and J is TRBJ1-2, with a weak D call TRBD1 (6 bases). The CDR3 consists of 14 residues. V was trimmed by 2 bases and J by 4 bases, leaving 11 bases between them. Looked up from germline, CDR1 is SGHAT and CDR2 is FQDESV (reference sequence). The CDR3 is CASSLNRVGYGYTF. For the CDR3, the DNA is TGTGCCAGCAGCTTAAACAGGGTGGGCTATGGCTACACCTTC. Together with reference TRBV11-1 and TRBJ1-2, the CDR3 gives the full variable domain: EAEVAQSPRYKITEKSQAVAFWCDPISGHATLYWYRQILGQGPELLVQFQDESVVDDSQLPKDRFSAERLKGVDSTLKIQPAELGDSAMYLCASSLNRVGYGYTFGSGTRLTVV.

The rearrangement joins TRBV5-1 to TRBJ1-2; D perhaps matches TRBD1 (5 bases). The V and J ends lost 2 bases and 6 bases respectively, with 14 bases between them. The CDR3 runs to 14 residues. Germline CDR1 and CDR2: SGHRS and YFSETQ. The CDR3 region is CASSFEGAVDGYTF. CDR3 DNA: TGCGCCAGCAGCTTTGAAGGGGCGGTGGATGGCTACACCTTC. The variable domain in full, with the rest retrieved from reference TRBV5-1 and TRBJ1-2, is KAGVTQTPRYLIKTRGQQVTLSCSPISGHRSVSWYQQTPGQGLQFLFEYFSETQRNKGNFPGRFSGRQFSNSRSEMNVSTLELGDSALYLCASSFEGAVDGYTFGSGTRLTVV.

This clone occurred once. The V call is TRBV4-2, the J call TRBJ2-3; 9 bases match TRBD2. The CDR3 contains 21 residues. Trimming removed 0 bases from V and 1 base from J; junction bases left unmatched: 17. Germline CDR1 LGHNA, CDR2 YNFKEQ. In DNA, the CDR3 is TGTGCCAGCAGCCAAGAGGTGTTGGGTCTAGCGGGGACGTACGGCACAGATACGCAGTATTTT. It codes for CASSQEVLGLAGTYGTDTQYF.

The rearrangement links TRBV4-1 to TRBJ1-1, with unresolved D. This CDR3 spans 13 amino acids. Germline CDR1 reads MGHRA; CDR2 reads YSYEKL. V lost 2 bases and J 1 base, leaving 5 bases between the germline ends. The CDR3 DNA follows: TGCGCCAGCAGCCAAAGAGAGAACACTGAAGCTTTCTTT. Amino acid sequence: CASSQRENTEAFF.

The genes are TRBV5-1 and TRBJ1-1, with D possibly TRBD1 on 6 matching bases. V shed 2 bases and J shed 7 bases, with 12 bases lying between them. The germline CDR1 and CDR2 sequences are SGHRS and YFSETQ. The CDR3 is 13 residues long. CDR3 nucleotide sequence: TGCGCCAGCAGCTTAGGGGGTGTGGGTGAAGCTTTCTTT. This sequence encodes CASSLGGVGEAFF.